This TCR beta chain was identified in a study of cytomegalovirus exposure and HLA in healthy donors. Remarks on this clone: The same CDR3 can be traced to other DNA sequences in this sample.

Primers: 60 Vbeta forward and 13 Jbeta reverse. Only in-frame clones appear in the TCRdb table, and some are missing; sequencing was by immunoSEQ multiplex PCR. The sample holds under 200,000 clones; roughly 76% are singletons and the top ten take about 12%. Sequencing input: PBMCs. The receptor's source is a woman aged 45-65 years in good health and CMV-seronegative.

The CDR3 DNA is TGTGCCACCAGCCGGGACAGGGGAGGCACTGAAGCTTTCTTT. Its translation: CATSRDRGGTEAFF. The rearrangement joins TRBV15 to TRBJ1-1, with 10 positions matching TRBD1. Per the germline V gene, CDR1 is LNHNV and CDR2 is YYDKDF (reference sequence). CDR3 size: 14 residues. The V gene end was trimmed by 5 bases and the J gene end by 4 bases; junction bases not matched to a gene: 4.